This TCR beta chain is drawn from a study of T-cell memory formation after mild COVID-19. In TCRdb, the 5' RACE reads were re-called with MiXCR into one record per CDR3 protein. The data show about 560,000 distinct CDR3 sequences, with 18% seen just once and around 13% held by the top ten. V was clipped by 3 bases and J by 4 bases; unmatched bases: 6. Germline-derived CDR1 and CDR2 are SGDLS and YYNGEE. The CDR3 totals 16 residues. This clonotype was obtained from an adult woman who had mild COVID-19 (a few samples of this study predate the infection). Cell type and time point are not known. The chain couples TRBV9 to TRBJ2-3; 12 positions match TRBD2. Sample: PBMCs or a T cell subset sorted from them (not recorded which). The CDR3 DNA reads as TGTGCCAGCAGCGCGAGCCTAGCGGGAGGGCCAGATACGCAGTATTTT. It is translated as CASSASLAGGPDTQYF.